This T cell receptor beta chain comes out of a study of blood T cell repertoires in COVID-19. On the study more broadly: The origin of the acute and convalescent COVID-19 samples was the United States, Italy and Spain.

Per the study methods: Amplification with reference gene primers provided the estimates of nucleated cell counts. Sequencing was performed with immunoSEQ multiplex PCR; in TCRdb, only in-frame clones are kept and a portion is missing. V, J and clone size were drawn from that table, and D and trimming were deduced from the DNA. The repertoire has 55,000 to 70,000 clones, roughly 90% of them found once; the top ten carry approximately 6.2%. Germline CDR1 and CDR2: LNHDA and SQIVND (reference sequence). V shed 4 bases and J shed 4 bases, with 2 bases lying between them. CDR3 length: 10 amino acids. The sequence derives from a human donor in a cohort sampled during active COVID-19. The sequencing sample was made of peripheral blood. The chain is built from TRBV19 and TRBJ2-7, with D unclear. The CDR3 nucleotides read TGTGCCAGTAGTACGTACGAGCAGTACTTC. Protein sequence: CASSTYEQYF.